This T cell receptor (beta chain) was observed in a study of molecular identifiers for immune sequencing clone quantification. Study outcomes and limitations: Jurkat TCR RNA spiked in from one cell could reportedly be detected among about a million naive cells. Whereas clones above 20 RNA copies held under 1% of naive-cell molecules, they held over 98% of effector molecules. Highly expanded clone sizes could end up underestimated if a barcode were shared by identical TCR molecules.

TCRdb reprocessed the PCR reads via MiXCR and lists one record per CDR3 protein. This table has about 510,000 distinct CDR3 sequences, about 26% appearing once. Comment on this clonotype: The antigen is not known.

CDR1 and CDR2 from the germline V gene are MNHEY and SMNVEV (reference sequence). The CDR3 loop spans 13 amino acids. The germline V and J ends were trimmed by 6 bases and 0 bases, with 8 bases remaining between them. As CD8+CD4-CCR7+CD45RA+ cells, naive CD8 T cells were sorted. The rearrangement uses TRBV27 and TRBJ2-5; D remains unclear. What was sequenced was naive CD8+ T cells from blood, with Jurkat cell RNA spiked in. Subset of the sample: FACS-sorted CD8+CD4-CCR7+CD45RA+ naive T cells. The receptor's source is a human donor in good health. Some libraries in this study had Jurkat cell RNA spiked in. In DNA, the CDR3 is TGTGCCAGCAGGAAACTGCACCAAGAGACCCAGTACTTC. Protein product: CASRKLHQETQYF.